These 20 T cell receptor beta chains came from one sample sequenced in a study of cytomegalovirus exposure and HLA in healthy donors (dated by TCRdb to about 2017). Preparation of the library involved the immunoSEQ multiplex PCR assay. A mixture of 60 forward primers for TCR Vbeta segments and 13 reverse primers for TCR Jbeta segments was used in the multiplex PCR. In its TCRdb copy, this immuneACCESS table keeps in-frame sequences only and misses some clones. Where compared with another copy, unresolved V genes explain less than half of these, and the others have no known cause. A total of approximately 150,000 clones appear in this sample, over 75% of them only once. Together, the top ten hold around 0.51% of the sample. The material sequenced was PBMCs. These receptors came from a woman in her forties in good health and CMV-seronegative.

The chain is built from TRBV6-1 and TRBJ2-7, with 10 bases fitting TRBD2. CDR1 is MNHNS and CDR2 is SASEGT in the germline V gene. V shed 4 bases, J shed 2 bases, and the junction held 5 bases outside the gene matches. This CDR3 is 15 amino acids long. The CDR3 coding sequence is TGTGCCAGCAGTGGCGCTAGCGGGGGACCCTACGAGCAGTACTTC. This codes for CASSGASGGPYEQYF.

This clone was picked up a small number of times. This is likely an artifact of a read error, given a far larger clone one base away. The V gene is TRBV7-9, the J gene TRBJ1-4, with 8 bases fitting TRBD1. The CDR3 is 14 residues long. Per germline, CDR1 SEHNR and CDR2 FQNEAQ (reference sequence). As DNA, the CDR3 is TGTTCCAGCAGCTCGGGACAGGTTAATGAAAAACTGTTTTTT. This codes for CSSSSGQVNEKLFF.

This chain links TRBV7-6 with TRBJ2-1; D might be TRBD2 (6 bases). This CDR3 comprises 16 residues. From germline, CDR1 is SGHVS and CDR2 FNYEAQ. The V end was cut by 4 bases, the J end by 2 bases, with 15 bases between. In nucleotides, the CDR3 is TGTGCCAGCAGCTCCCACTCGGGAGTCACCTACAATGAGCAGTTCTTC. Protein: CASSSHSGVTYNEQFF. The entire variable domain, with the rest obtained from reference TRBV7-6 and TRBJ2-1, is as follows: GAGVSQSPRYKVTKRGQDVALRCDPISGHVSLYWYRQALGQGPEFLTYFNYEAQQDKSGLPNDRFSAERPEGSISTLTIQRTEQRDSAMYRCASSSHSGVTYNEQFFGPGTRLTVL.

The chain uses TRBV7-3 and TRBJ2-7; 8 bases fit TRBD2. The CDR3 loop spans 15 amino acids. V shed 1 base, J shed 2 bases, and the junction held 4 bases outside the gene matches. Germline V gene lookup returns CDR1 SGHTA and CDR2 FQGTGA. CDR3 DNA sequence: TGTGCCAGCAGCTTAAACGGGGGACTAGCCTACGAGCAGTACTTC. This sequence encodes CASSLNGGLAYEQYF.

In its sample, this clone was seen once. Here the CDR3 reads CASSRQDNPTTGELFF. DNA for the CDR3: TGCGCCAGCAGCCGACAGGACAACCCCACCACCGGGGAGCTGTTTTTT. The rearrangement links TRBV5-1 to TRBJ2-2, with D possibly being TRBD1 (6 bases). The germline gives CDR1 SGHRS, CDR2 YFSETQ. The CDR3 consists of 16 residues. Trimming shortened V by 4 bases and J by 4 bases, and 17 bases separated the two germline ends.

This rearrangement joins TRBV10-3 to TRBJ2-2; D is unclear. The CDR3 sequence is 14 residues long. V was shortened by 3 bases and J by 1 base, with 6 bases between the two germline ends. Germline V gene lookup returns CDR1 ENHRY and CDR2 SYGVKD. CDR3 bases: TGTGCCATCAGTGACGCAGGGAACACCGGGGAGCTGTTTTTT. It specifies CAISDAGNTGELFF.

With regard to this clone: This specimen includes other DNA sequences encoding the same CDR3. J is TRBJ2-5 and V is TRBV9; D is possibly TRBD2 (6 bases). V was shortened by 0 bases and J by 2 bases, with 14 bases between the two germline ends. The germline gives CDR1 SGDLS, CDR2 YYNGEE. The CDR3 has 16 amino acids. CDR3 bases: TGTGCCAGCAGCGTAGGGGCAGGCGGGACGCAAGAGACCCAGTACTTC. It encodes CASSVGAGGTQETQYF.

This chain joins TRBV7-2 and TRBJ1-4, with TRBD1 as a possible D gene (5 bases). This CDR3 has 12 amino acids. Germline V lookup: CDR1 SGHTA, CDR2 FQGNSA. The germline V and J ends were trimmed by 5 bases and 6 bases, with 7 bases remaining between them. The CDR3 loop reads CASSGDYEKLFF. The CDR3, as DNA: TGTGCCAGCAGCGGGGACTATGAAAAACTGTTTTTT.

DNA for the CDR3: TGTGCCAGCAGTTACACCCTGGGACAGGGGTACGAGCAGTACTTC. Translating it yields CASSYTLGQGYEQYF. This sequence joins TRBV6-5 and TRBJ2-7, with TRBD1 identical over 10 bases. V dropped 2 bases and J dropped 4; count of bases not matched to a gene: 5. This CDR3 region has 15 residues. Per germline, CDR1 MNHEY and CDR2 SVGAGI.

The chain carries TRBV27 and TRBJ2-1; TRBD1 aligns across 9 bases. With V trimmed by 6 bases and J by 6 bases, 6 bases remained unmatched. Germline loops: CDR1 MNHEY, CDR2 SMNVEV (reference sequence). This CDR3 contains 14 residues. CDR3 in amino acids: CASRMTGGANEQFF. The DNA for the CDR3 is TGTGCCAGCAGGATGACAGGGGGGGCCAATGAGCAGTTCTTC.

The V and J genes are TRBV7-9 and TRBJ1-1; weak D call: TRBD1 (6 bases). The CDR3 sequence is 17 residues long. V shed 5 bases and J shed 2 bases, with 21 bases lying between them. Germline loops: CDR1 SEHNR, CDR2 FQNEAQ (reference sequence). CDR3 nucleotide sequence: TGTGCCAGCAGCCTTAGGGGGGGCGGCCCTTCCAACACTGAAGCTTTCTTT. Its translation is CASSLRGGGPSNTEAFF.

This clone was detected only once. The chain is built from TRBV11-2 and TRBJ1-2; 9 bases line up with TRBD1. The CDR3 runs to 14 residues. Losses at the gene ends were 3 bases for V and 2 bases for J; bases not matched to a gene: 1. Germline V gives CDR1 SGHAT, CDR2 FQNNGV. In DNA form, the CDR3 reads TGTGCCAGCAGCTTCGACAGGGGGAACTATGGCTACACCTTC. Protein product: CASSFDRGNYGYTF.

The chain is built from TRBV29-1 and TRBJ2-1; D perhaps matches TRBD2 (5 bases). Germline CDR1 is SQVTM and CDR2 is ANQGSEA. This CDR3 has 16 amino acids. V was pared by 0 bases and J by 6 bases, with 18 bases between. CDR3 sequence reads: CSVEDGRASSFNEQFF. For the CDR3, the DNA is TGCAGCGTTGAAGATGGTCGGGCTAGCAGTTTCAATGAGCAGTTCTTC.

Concerning this clone: Within the sample, other DNA sequences also encode this same CDR3. This sequence joins TRBV18 and TRBJ2-7, with a tentative D call TRBD1 (5 bases). Trimming left V 1 base short and J 0 bases short, with 7 bases between. This CDR3 comprises 14 residues. Germline V gene lookup returns CDR1 KGHSH and CDR2 LQKENI. The CDR3: CASSPQGISYEQYF. In DNA, the CDR3 is TGTGCCAGCTCACCACAGGGGATCTCCTACGAGCAGTACTTC.

V and J are TRBV7-9 and TRBJ2-1, with a weak D call TRBD2 (5 bases). The CDR3 is 15 amino acids. V was shortened by 6 bases and J by 3 bases, with 15 bases between the two germline ends. Germline V gene data show CDR1 as SEHNR and CDR2 as FQNEAQ (reference sequence). The CDR3 sequence is CASSPPGGRYNEQFF. The CDR3 DNA sequence: TGTGCCAGCAGTCCGCCTGGCGGGCGCTACAATGAGCAGTTCTTC.

This chain uses TRBV29-1 with TRBJ1-5, with TRBD1 matching 9 bases. V lost 5 bases, J lost 5 bases, and 1 base stayed unmatched. The germline V gene has CDR1 SQVTM and CDR2 ANQGSEA. CDR3 size: 12 residues. CDR3 bases: TGCAGCGTTTGGGACAGGGATCAGCCCCAGCATTTT. Protein product: CSVWDRDQPQHF. The variable domain in full, with the rest retrieved from reference TRBV29-1 and TRBJ1-5, is SAVISQKPSRDICQRGTSLTIQCQVDSQVTMMFWYRQQPGQSLTLIATANQGSEATYESGFVIDKFPISRPNLTFSTLTVSNMSPEDSSIYLCSVWDRDQPQHFGDGTRLSIL.

The rearrangement uses TRBV30 and TRBJ2-3; TRBD2 aligns across 12 bases. With 2 bases clipped from V and 3 bases from J, the junction kept 3 bases outside the gene matches. This CDR3 comprises 15 residues. Germline CDR1 is GTSNPN and CDR2 is SVGIG (reference sequence). CDR3 sequence (DNA): TGTGCCTGGAGTCGACTAGCGGGAGCGACAGATACGCAGTATTTT. Translating it yields CAWSRLAGATDTQYF. The whole variable domain, filled in from reference TRBV30 and TRBJ2-3, reads SQTIHQWPATLVQPVGSPLSLECTVEGTSNPNLYWYRQAAGRGLQLLFYSVGIGQISSEVPQNLSASRPQDRQFILSSKKLLLSDSGFYLCAWSRLAGATDTQYFGPGTRLTVL.

CDR3 sequence: CASSIQGAEGNTIYF. In DNA, the CDR3 is TGTGCCAGCAGCATACAGGGGGCTGAAGGAAACACCATATATTTT. This rearrangement joins TRBV11-3 to TRBJ1-3, with 9 bases matching TRBD1. The germline CDR1 and CDR2 sequences are SGHNT and YENEEA. The CDR3 length is 15 residues. With 5 bases clipped from V and 4 bases from J, the junction kept 6 bases outside the gene matches.

A single count supports this clone. The chain recombines TRBV7-2 with TRBJ1-3; maybe TRBD1 (6 bases). This CDR3 contains 12 residues. V was pared by 8 bases and J by 7 bases, with 12 bases between. Germline lookup yields CDR1 SGHTA and CDR2 FQGNSA. CDR3 sequence: CASGSQGNTIYF. The DNA of the CDR3 is TGTGCCAGCGGATCTCAGGGGAACACCATATATTTT.

The genes are TRBV5-4 and TRBJ2-3, with a tentative D call TRBD1 (5 bases). Trimming left V 4 bases short and J 4 bases short, with 7 bases between. The CDR3 covers 12 residues. The germline CDR1 and CDR2 sequences are SGHNT and YYREEE (reference sequence). In DNA, the CDR3 is TGTGCCAGCAGCCCCAGGGCAGATACGCAGTATTTT. This codes for CASSPRADTQYF. Looking up the rest from reference TRBV5-4 and TRBJ2-3 gives the full variable domain: ETGVTQSPTHLIKTRGQQVTLRCSSQSGHNTVSWYQQALGQGPQFIFQYYREEENGRGNFPPRFSGLQFPNYSSELNVNALELDDSALYLCASSPRADTQYFGPGTRLTVL.